This T cell receptor beta chain originates from a study of T cell repertoires in cytomegalovirus infection. Study information: Public TCR beta signatures indicated both CMV infection and matching HLA type.

TCRdb re-called the reads with MiXCR, one entry per CDR3 protein. The sample has around 200,000 distinct CDR3 sequences; about 15% are singletons. The CDR3 is made up of 15 amino acids. The V segment lost 5 bases and the J segment 3 bases; nucleotides outside the gene matches: 9. From germline, CDR1 is MNHEY and CDR2 SVGEGT. V is TRBV6-2 or TRBV6-3 and J is TRBJ1-1, with 7 bases lining up with TRBD1. Sequenced sample: CD8+ T cells from PBMCs. This TCR was recovered from a human donor in good health (CMV status not recorded). Some clones in this sample may be carry-over from other donors' samples. CDR3 amino acids: CASSESGQPYTEAFF. The CDR3 DNA reads as TGTGCCAGCAGTGAATCGGGACAGCCGTACACTGAAGCTTTCTTT.